The rows below give T cell receptor beta chains drawn from one sample of a study of CD8+ T cells in alopecia areata. Using immunoSEQ multiplex PCR, the repertoire was profiled, and TCRdb retains in-frame clones only, with some absent. The sample contains approximately 160,000 clones, approximately 60% of which appear only once. Sequences were derived from CD4+ T cells sorted from blood, sampled at week 24, from a patient treated with tofacitinib. These receptors were obtained from a human donor with alopecia areata. The CDR3 runs from the conserved cysteine through the conserved F or W. Fields, in order: CDR3 length, clone size, J gene, V gene, D gene, CDR3 protein, CDR3 DNA. A D gene is named only where the DNA matches it firmly. Clone size is given for some rows only: seen once, a few or many times, or a class if the clone is expanded.

13	.	TRBJ1-1	TRBV7-3	.	CASSLKGGTEAFF	TGTGCCAGCAGCTTAAAGGGGGGCACTGAAGCTTTCTTT
16	.	TRBJ2-7	TRBV1	.	CTSSQVPRSHSYEQYF	TGCACCAGCAGCCAAGTCCCTCGGTCACACTCCTACGAGCAGTACTTC
15	.	TRBJ2-1	TRBV18	TRBD1	CASSLRTGDRDEQFF	TGTGCCAGCTCACTAAGGACAGGGGATCGAGATGAGCAGTTCTTC
11	.	TRBJ1-1	TRBV29-1	.	CSVEGGTEAFF	TGCAGCGTCGAGGGTGGGACTGAAGCTTTCTTT
16	.	TRBJ2-7	TRBV23-1	TRBD1	CASSRALDRKTYEQYF	TGCGCCAGCAGTCGCGCCTTGGACAGGAAAACCTACGAGCAGTACTTC
13	few	TRBJ1-2	TRBV30	.	CAWTITMQGGYTF	TGTGCCTGGACTATTACGATGCAGGGCGGCTACACCTTC
16	few	TRBJ1-6	TRBV27	.	CASSPRWRTYNSPLHF	TGTGCCAGCAGTCCCCGATGGAGGACATATAATTCACCCCTCCACTTT
14	.	TRBJ1-1	TRBV5-1	.	CASHLGERNTEAFF	TGCGCCAGTCATTTGGGGGAGAGGAACACTGAAGCTTTCTTT
13	.	TRBJ2-3	TRBV30	.	CAWSVAVADTQYF	TGTGCCTGGAGTGTAGCTGTCGCGGATACGCAGTATTTT
16	.	TRBJ2-7	TRBV10-2	.	CASSDPGSTASYEQYF	TGCGCCAGCAGTGATCCTGGCTCGACAGCCTCCTACGAGCAGTACTTC
13	once	TRBJ2-5	TRBV5-1	.	CASSPDNQETQYF	TGCGCCAGCAGCCCGGACAACCAAGAGACCCAGTACTTC
14	few	TRBJ1-4	TRBV19	.	CASSIGRRNEKLFF	TGTGCCAGTAGTATTGGACGACGTAATGAAAAACTGTTTTTT
11	.	TRBJ1-1	TRBV29-1	.	CSGGMNTEAFF	TGCAGCGGCGGGATGAACACTGAAGCTTTCTTT
14	.	TRBJ1-2	TRBV6-5	.	CASSRQLPPYGYTF	TGTGCCAGCAGTCGACAGCTCCCACCTTATGGCTACACCTTC
13	.	TRBJ2-5	TRBV4-2	.	CASREVDQETQYF	TGTGCCAGCAGGGAGGTGGACCAAGAGACCCAGTACTTC
14	.	TRBJ1-1	TRBV25-1	TRBD1	CASRPGQGNTEAFF	TGTGCCAGCCGTCCGGGACAGGGGAACACTGAAGCTTTCTTT
13	.	TRBJ2-3	TRBV27	.	CASSPWEADTQYF	TGTGCCAGCAGTCCGTGGGAGGCTGATACGCAGTATTTT
18	.	TRBJ2-7	TRBV15	TRBD1	CATSRALSAGQDSYEQYF	TGTGCCACCAGCAGAGCCCTATCTGCGGGACAGGACTCCTACGAGCAGTACTTC
15	.	TRBJ2-3	TRBV7-2	.	CASSLDFSGTDTQYF	TGTGCCAGCAGCTTAGACTTCAGCGGGACAGATACACAGTATTTT
13	.	TRBJ1-5	TRBV4-1	.	CASSQDEGLPQHF	TGCGCCAGCAGCCAAGATGAGGGACTCCCCCAGCATTTT
18	.	TRBJ2-2	TRBV4-1	TRBD2	CASSPNLGLAGGTGELFF	TGCGCCAGCAGCCCGAACCTTGGACTAGCTGGGGGCACCGGGGAGCTGTTTTTT
12	.	TRBJ1-1	TRBV9	.	CASRGMNTEAFF	TGTGCCAGCCGGGGGATGAACACTGAAGCTTTCTTT
13	few	TRBJ2-3	TRBV29-1	TRBD1	CSGGQGRADTQYF	TGCAGCGGTGGACAGGGACGCGCAGATACGCAGTATTTT
13	few	TRBJ1-2	TRBV18	.	CASSPRGSYGYTF	TGTGCCAGCTCACCACGGGGCAGCTATGGCTACACCTTC
16	.	TRBJ1-5	TRBV19	TRBD1	CASSLQGALGNQPQHF	TGTGCCAGTAGTCTCCAGGGGGCGCTTGGCAATCAGCCCCAGCATTTT
14	.	TRBJ1-2	TRBV15	.	CATSRAYREDGYTF	TGTGCCACCAGCAGAGCCTACAGGGAGGATGGCTACACCTTC
15	.	TRBJ1-3	TRBV4-2	.	CASSQVIRNGNTIYF	TGTGCCAGCAGCCAAGTCATCCGTAATGGAAACACCATATATTTT
14	.	TRBJ2-5	TRBV7-9	.	CASSFGTAQETQYF	TGTGCCAGCAGCTTCGGAACAGCCCAAGAGACCCAGTACTTC
12	.	TRBJ2-5	TRBV7-8	.	CASSLAGETQYF	TGTGCCAGCAGCTTAGCGGGGGAGACCCAGTACTTC
12	.	TRBJ2-1	TRBV30	.	CAWSEGGNEQFF	TGTGCCTGGAGTGAAGGGGGCAATGAGCAGTTCTTC
14	few	TRBJ2-2	TRBV30	.	CAWRTSQNTGELFF	TGTGCCTGGAGGACCTCCCAGAACACCGGGGAGCTGTTTTTT
15	few	TRBJ2-3	TRBV29-1	TRBD1	CSVVLLGQTTDTQYF	TGCAGCGTTGTGTTGTTGGGACAGACCACAGATACGCAGTATTTT
14	.	TRBJ2-5	TRBV27	.	CASSFMGRGETQYF	TGTGCCAGCAGTTTCATGGGGCGCGGGGAGACCCAGTACTTC
15	few	TRBJ2-7	TRBV5-6	TRBD2	CASSPAGTSWDEQYF	TGTGCCAGCAGCCCTGCCGGGACTAGCTGGGACGAGCAGTACTTC
13	.	TRBJ2-5	TRBV5-1	.	CASSPLISETQYF	TGCGCCAGCAGTCCCCTCATCAGCGAGACCCAGTACTTC
14	.	TRBJ2-3	TRBV30	.	CASTRARGIDTQYF	TGTGCCTCCACGCGGGCCAGGGGCATAGATACGCAGTATTTT
15	few	TRBJ1-2	TRBV14	.	CASSQDPGIRGGYTF	TGTGCCAGCAGCCAAGATCCTGGGATTCGGGGGGGCTACACCTTC
11	few	TRBJ1-2	TRBV20-1	.	CSARDTYGYTF	TGCAGTGCCAGGGACACCTATGGCTACACCTTC
16	.	TRBJ1-2	TRBV29-1	.	CSVEDQDSRRTYGYTF	TGCAGCGTTGAAGATCAGGACAGTCGTCGAACTTATGGCTACACCTTC
13	.	TRBJ2-7	TRBV27	TRBD1	CASTGQGRYEQYF	TGTGCCAGCACGGGACAGGGGCGCTACGAGCAGTACTTC
12	few	TRBJ1-4	TRBV29-1	.	CSVRGDNEKLFF	TGCAGCGTTCGGGGGGATAATGAAAAACTGTTTTTT
15	few	TRBJ2-1	TRBV6-1	.	CASSTQGLSYNEQFF	TGTGCCAGCAGTACACAGGGCCTATCCTACAATGAGCAGTTCTTC
15	.	TRBJ1-5	TRBV5-1	TRBD1	CASSLEGTGNQPQHF	TGCGCCAGCAGCTTGGAAGGGACAGGGAATCAGCCCCAGCATTTT
14	.	TRBJ2-5	TRBV13	TRBD2	CASSLHQTGGTQYF	TGTGCCAGCAGCCTACACCAGACGGGGGGGACCCAGTACTTC
15	.	TRBJ2-3	TRBV10-3	.	CAISDARVRTDTQYF	TGTGCCATCAGTGACGCTAGAGTCAGAACAGATACGCAGTATTTT
14	.	TRBJ2-7	TRBV5-1	TRBD1	CASSFEQGALAQYF	TGCGCCAGCAGCTTTGAACAGGGGGCCCTTGCGCAGTACTTC
17	.	TRBJ2-7	TRBV4-1	TRBD1	CASSHGRTGTGAYEQYF	TGCGCCAGCAGCCACGGAAGAACCGGGACAGGGGCCTACGAGCAGTACTTC
13	.	TRBJ1-2	TRBV6-5	.	CASNSVGGYGYTF	TGTGCCAGCAACTCGGTCGGGGGATATGGCTACACCTTC
14	.	TRBJ1-2	TRBV2	TRBD1	CASSYMTGGHGYTF	TGTGCCAGCAGCTATATGACAGGGGGCCATGGCTACACCTTC